The 17 T cell receptor beta chains below all came from one sample that was sequenced in a study of glioma-infiltrating T cells after dendritic cell vaccination. Time point in this sample: after dendritic cell vaccination, including at tumor progression/relapse. Clones were sequenced by immunoSEQ multiplex PCR, and TCRdb holds only the in-frame ones, with some missing. The data hold roughly 88,000 clones, with roughly 77% observed a single time. The specimen was blood, collected after dendritic cell vaccination. Receptors were obtained from a human donor with glioblastoma.

The chain has TRBV6-5 and TRBJ2-5, with D possibly TRBD2 on 6 matching bases. This CDR3 is built from 14 residues. Trimming stripped 4 bases from V and 5 bases from J, with 14 bases between. Germline V gives CDR1 MNHEY, CDR2 SVGAGI. The chain's CDR3 is CASSSMTGGETQYF. The CDR3 DNA reads TGTGCCAGCAGTTCGATGACTGGAGGGGAGACCCAGTACTTC.

The chain is built from TRBV9 and TRBJ1-4; 7 bases map to TRBD1. The V segment lost 3 bases and the J segment 6 bases; nucleotides outside the gene matches: 5. Germline-derived CDR1 and CDR2 are SGDLS and YYNGEE. This CDR3 is built from 14 residues. DNA of the CDR3: TGTGCCAGCAGCGCAGCCGGGACAGATGAAAAACTGTTTTTT. Translating gives CASSAAGTDEKLFF.

The chain is built from TRBV10-2 and TRBJ1-5, with a possible D match to TRBD1 (5 bases). Germline CDR1 and CDR2: WSHSY and SAAADI. The CDR3 is 13 amino acids. The ends were cut back, 6 bases at V and 6 bases at J, with 12 bases in the middle. CDR3 sequence reads: CASSGGGIQPQHF. The CDR3 DNA is TGCGCCAGCAGCGGGGGAGGGATTCAGCCCCAGCATTTT.

The J gene is TRBJ1-4, the V gene TRBV6-5; possible D gene TRBD1, 5 bases. Trimming shortened V by 5 bases and J by 0 bases, and 10 bases separated the two germline ends. The CDR3 runs 15 residues. CDR1 is MNHEY, CDR2 SVGAGI, per germline. The CDR3 loop reads CASSAGYATNEKLFF. CDR3 sequence (DNA): TGTGCCAGCAGTGCAGGGTATGCAACTAATGAAAAACTGTTTTTT.

The chain carries TRBV28 and TRBJ1-1; TRBD1 might be the D (6 bases). CDR1 and CDR2 (germline): MDHEN, SYDVKM. V was cut by 6 bases and J by 5 bases, with 19 bases left in between. The CDR3 is 15 amino acids. The CDR3 is CASRPGGGEWTEAFF. The CDR3, as DNA: TGTGCCAGCAGACCTGGGGGGGGCGAATGGACTGAAGCTTTCTTT. Based on the CDR3 plus reference TRBV28 and TRBJ1-1, the full variable domain is DVKVTQSSRYLVKRTGEKVFLECVQDMDHENMFWYRQDPGLGLRLIYFSYDVKMKEKGDIPEGYSVSREKKERFSLILESASTNQTSMYLCASRPGGGEWTEAFFGQGTRLTVV.

This chain connects TRBV11-2 to TRBJ1-1, with 9 bases identical to TRBD1. Germline CDR1 and CDR2: SGHAT and FQNNGV. V lost 2 bases and J lost 6; bases outside the gene matches: 1. The CDR3 sequence is 13 residues long. The CDR3 region is CASSLRTGAEAFF. The CDR3 bases are TGTGCCAGCAGCTTAAGGACAGGGGCTGAAGCTTTCTTT.

This chain joins TRBV25-1 and TRBJ1-2; 8 positions agree with TRBD1. Germline CDR1 is MGHDK and CDR2 is SYGVNS. Trimming removed 3 bases from V and 6 bases from J; junction bases left unmatched: 3. CDR3 length: 13 residues. The CDR3 spells CASSDTGGNGYTF. The CDR3 bases are TGTGCCAGCAGTGATACAGGGGGTAATGGCTACACCTTC.

This chain joins TRBV5-6 and TRBJ2-2, with D perhaps TRBD2 (6 bases). Trimming removed 2 bases at V and 1 base at J, with 12 bases between. The CDR3 extends over 16 amino acids. CDR1 is SGHDT, CDR2 YYEEEE, per germline. The CDR3 DNA sequence: TGTGCCAGCAGCTTTCCGGGACTTTGGAACACCGGGGAGCTGTTTTTT. Translation: CASSFPGLWNTGELFF. The full variable domain, its missing parts supplied by reference TRBV5-6 and TRBJ2-2, is DAGVTQSPTHLIKTRGQQVTLRCSPKSGHDTVSWYQQALGQGPQFIFQYYEEEERQRGNFPDRFSGHQFPNYSSELNVNALLLGDSALYLCASSFPGLWNTGELFFGEGSRLTVL.

The genes are TRBV7-9 and TRBJ1-1, with 7 positions matching TRBD1. From germline, CDR1 is SEHNR and CDR2 FQNEAQ (reference sequence). After removal of 7 bases from V and 6 bases from J, the junction contained 11 bases not matched to a gene. The CDR3 is 14 residues long. In nucleotides, the CDR3 is TGTGCCAGCACCCGGGACAGCGGGCCCTCTGAAGCTTTCTTT. Translated: CASTRDSGPSEAFF.

The gene calls are TRBV29-1 and TRBJ2-5; weak D call: TRBD1 (5 bases). Trimming removed 2 bases at V and 1 base at J, with 5 bases between. The germline CDR1 and CDR2 sequences are SQVTM and ANQGSEA. The length of the CDR3 is 12 residues. CDR3 bases: TGCAGCGTTGAAACAGGCCAAGAGACCCAGTACTTC. It codes for CSVETGQETQYF.

Judged by abundance, this clone is medium-sized. The CDR3 here is CASSDGEHSPLHF. As DNA, the CDR3 is TGTGCCAGCAGTGACGGGGAGCATTCACCCCTCCACTTT. The gene calls are TRBV6-1 and TRBJ1-6; D remains unclear. CDR1 is MNHNS and CDR2 is SASEGT in the germline V gene. V lost 3 bases, J lost 8 bases, and 8 bases lay in between. This CDR3 comprises 13 residues.

The V call is TRBV19, the J call TRBJ2-2; 9 nucleotides agree with TRBD1. The CDR3 spans 17 residues. Trimming took 0 bases from V and 5 from J; bases not matched to a gene: 7. CDR1 is LNHDA and CDR2 is SQIVND in the germline V gene (reference sequence). CDR3 sequence reads: CASSIDRWTGDTGELFF. As DNA, the CDR3 is TGTGCCAGTAGTATAGATCGATGGACAGGGGATACCGGGGAGCTGTTTTTT.

This chain uses TRBV11-2 with TRBJ1-2, with 10 bases that match TRBD1. This CDR3 has 13 residues. V was pared by 6 bases and J by 7 bases, with 5 bases of the junction left unmatched. The germline V gene encodes CDR1 SGHAT and CDR2 FQNNGV. In nucleotides, the CDR3 is TGTGCCAGCAGGCGGACAGGGGGTGTTGGCTACACCTTC. It is translated as CASRRTGGVGYTF.

This rearrangement joins TRBV7-9 to TRBJ1-1, with D uncertain. Trimming left V 1 base short and J 9 bases short, with 6 bases between. The CDR3 has 11 amino acids. CDR1 and CDR2 (germline): SEHNR, FQNEAQ (reference sequence). Here the CDR3 reads CASSLGGKAFF. The CDR3 DNA reads TGTGCCAGCAGCTTAGGCGGCAAAGCTTTCTTT.

This sequence joins TRBV29-1 and TRBJ2-1; TRBD2 matches at 8 bases. Germline lookup yields CDR1 SQVTM and CDR2 ANQGSEA. J gave up 4 bases and V 3 bases, and 8 bases lay outside the gene matches. This CDR3 contains 15 residues. The chain's CDR3 is CSVDPPSGGYNEQFF. CDR3 nucleotide sequence: TGCAGCGTTGACCCCCCCAGCGGGGGTTACAATGAGCAGTTCTTC.

This clone has only a few counts. The chain joins TRBV6-1 to TRBJ1-2; D is possibly TRBD1 (5 bases). This CDR3 region has 14 residues. From germline, CDR1 is MNHNS and CDR2 SASEGT. Trimming cost V 2 bases and J 6 bases, with 13 bases left between them. Here the CDR3 DNA reads TGTGCCAGCAGTGAACGGCAGGGACTGGATGGCTACACCTTC. Translation gives CASSERQGLDGYTF.

V gene TRBV15 combines with J gene TRBJ1-1; no firm D call. The germline V gene encodes CDR1 LNHNV and CDR2 YYDKDF (reference sequence). Trimming left V 1 base short and J 1 base short, with 10 bases between. The CDR3 covers 15 residues. The chain's CDR3 is CATSRVGSPNTEAFF. The CDR3 DNA follows: TGTGCCACCAGCAGAGTGGGCAGCCCGAACACTGAAGCTTTCTTT. Complete variable domain (other parts from reference TRBV15 and TRBJ1-1): DAMVIQNPRYQVTQFGKPVTLSCSQTLNHNVMYWYQQKSSQAPKLLFHYYDKDFNNEADTPDNFQSRRPNTSFCFLDIRSPGLGDTAMYLCATSRVGSPNTEAFFGQGTRLTVV.